This T cell receptor beta chain emerged from a study of blood T cell repertoires in COVID-19. Only in-frame clones appear in the TCRdb table, and some are missing; sequencing was by immunoSEQ multiplex PCR. The sample has some 99,000 clones; around 80% are singletons. CDR3 length: 13 residues. Germline V lookup: CDR1 ENHRY, CDR2 SYGVKD. Trimming cost V 3 bases and J 4 bases, with 6 bases left between them. This TCR came from a woman older than 75 with active or convalescent COVID-19. What was sequenced was peripheral blood. The chain has TRBV10-3 and TRBJ2-2; D might be TRBD1 (5 bases). The CDR3 is CAISEGVTGELFF. In nucleotides, the CDR3 is TGTGCCATCAGTGAAGGGGTCACCGGGGAGCTGTTTTTT.